These T cell receptor beta chains were read from a single sample in a study of naive and memory T cell subsets. TCRdb redid the calling of the UMI-ligation and nested PCR reads with MiXCR, one entry per CDR3 protein. The profile shows 20,000 to 25,000 distinct CDR3 sequences, approximately 5.7% of them singletons. The sample here was skin, taken from a tuberculin skin test site. The receptor source for this set is an adult in good health. The CDR3 runs from the conserved cysteine through the conserved F or W.

j_call | v_call | cdr3_aa
TRBJ2-7 | TRBV4-1 | CASSQQGTTYEQYF
TRBJ2-5 | TRBV19 | CASRSSGSQETQYF
TRBJ1-1 | TRBV6-5 | CASSYGAMKNTEAFF
TRBJ2-4 | TRBV28 | CASSFPKNIQYF
TRBJ1-1 | TRBV20-1 | CSARPGGVKNTEAFF
TRBJ2-1 | TRBV11-2 | CASSQGLAGYNEQFF
TRBJ2-7 | TRBV5-1 | CASSLGVVGAYEQYF
TRBJ2-5 | TRBV10-3 | CAIIHFLGTQETQYF
TRBJ2-1 | TRBV7-9 | CASRNNEQFF
TRBJ2-4 | TRBV28 | CAGRRGTAKNIQYF
TRBJ1-1 | TRBV7-9 | CASSAGRLNTEAFF
TRBJ1-2 | TRBV9 | CASSGGQGGNGYTF
TRBJ2-7 | TRBV2 | CASSDVRTYEQYF
TRBJ2-7 | TRBV6-5 | CASSYKTGSAYYEQYF
TRBJ1-1 | TRBV7-3 | CASSLGGMNTEAFF
TRBJ2-1 | TRBV11-2 | CASTPVSSDEQFF
TRBJ2-3 | TRBV4-2 | CASSQDWGDTQYF
TRBJ2-3 | TRBV11-2 | CASSLDAGFTSTDTQYF
TRBJ2-3 | TRBV5-1 | CASSSDRAISDTQYF
TRBJ2-1 | TRBV25-1 | CASSESGWRNEQFF
TRBJ1-2 | TRBV9 | CASSVDPAGTGYGYTF
TRBJ2-1 | TRBV13 | CASSLGTGGSEQFF
TRBJ2-1 | TRBV6-2/TRBV6-3 | CATCSLAGGSYNEQFF
TRBJ2-2 | TRBV3-1 | CASSPLVNTGELFF
TRBJ2-1 | TRBV24-1 | CATSDGPVDYNEQFF
TRBJ2-1 | TRBV3-1 | CASSEILGGRANNEQFF
TRBJ1-2 | TRBV30 | CACPPTGVLYGYTF
TRBJ2-7 | TRBV29-1 | CSVRDYEQYF
TRBJ1-3 | TRBV7-9 | CASSWDSLPSGNTIYF
TRBJ2-1 | TRBV4-3 | CASSQGLWTSGRYNEQFF
TRBJ2-7 | TRBV3-1 | CASSQDFGTSGLAEQYF
TRBJ2-7 | TRBV7-7 | CASSHYPGSYEQYF
TRBJ2-2 | TRBV4-3 | CASSSSGRELFF
TRBJ2-7 | TRBV6-2/TRBV6-3 | CASRSRTGGSYEQYF
TRBJ2-1 | TRBV29-1 | CSVDGSVYNEQFF
TRBJ2-2 | TRBV30 | CAWRRYGVNTGELFF
TRBJ1-2 | TRBV5-4 | CASSMDSYGYTF
TRBJ1-2 | TRBV13 | CASSFMWSGANYGYTF
TRBJ2-7 | TRBV2 | CASSEGVGEQYF
TRBJ1-1 | TRBV4-3 | CASSQDRGALSTEAFF
TRBJ2-1 | TRBV7-2 | CASSRNRGVINEQFF
TRBJ1-1 | TRBV28 | CASYVVATEAFF
TRBJ2-2 | TRBV4-3 | CASSQETSGRTTGELFF
TRBJ2-4 | TRBV12-3/TRBV12-4 | CASSPPGAPKNIQYF
TRBJ2-1 | TRBV5-1 | CASSLDPYSPLTSNNEQFF
TRBJ1-1 | TRBV6-5 | CASRLGLNTEAFF
TRBJ1-2 | TRBV6-5 | CASSYKRGDYGDTF
TRBJ2-2 | TRBV6-2/TRBV6-3 | CASSYRDTGELFF
TRBJ1-1 | TRBV5-5 | CASSLARSNTEAFF
TRBJ2-7 | TRBV7-6 | CASSKRDRLYYEQYF
TRBJ2-3 | TRBV3-1 | CASRASYASTDTQYF
TRBJ2-5 | TRBV9 | CASSWGTSGKEETQYF
TRBJ2-3 | TRBV27 | CASSFSDTQYF
TRBJ2-7 | TRBV10-3 | CASQRSGMIYEQYF
TRBJ2-5 | TRBV12-5 | CASGLARQGMETQYF